This T cell receptor beta chain was found in a study of T cells expressing NK-cell markers. Whole-study context: The study drew TCR beta repertoires from sorted CD3+CD56+NKG2C+, CD3+CD56+NKG2C- and CD3+CD56-NKG2C+ T cells. Findings and limits, study-wide: These clonotypes additionally ranked first within the CD3+CD56-NKG2C+ fraction of a few donors.

cDNA encoding TCR beta was synthesized via 5'RACE template switching incorporating UMIs. Reanalyzing the 5' RACE reads, TCRdb keeps one entry per CDR3 protein, without DNA. Its clone listing holds about 460,000 distinct CDR3 sequences. Remarks on this clonotype: Its antigen is unidentified.

Germline CDR1 reads MNHEY; CDR2 reads SVGAGI. The CDR3 runs to 16 residues. This receptor was obtained from a woman between 50 and 59 years old in good health. The V call is TRBV6-5, the J call TRBJ2-5; without DNA, the TCRdb call of TRBD1 cannot be checked. Source material: blood T cells: a sorted CD56 or NKG2C T cell subset, CD4+ or CD8+ T cells, or bulk PBMC T cells (not recorded which). The CDR3 sequence: CASSTLFDRGLETQYF.